The T cell receptor beta chain described here comes from a study of cytomegalovirus exposure and HLA in healthy donors. V was shortened by 3 bases and J by 2 bases, with 6 bases between the two germline ends. CDR3 length: 12 residues. CDR1 and CDR2 from the germline V gene are SQVTM and ANQGSEA. Notes on this clone: Antigen specificity is unknown.

Findings and limits, study-wide: It was confirmed in vitro that a few of the CMV-associated chains were specific for CMV antigens. It was taken for granted in presence/absence analyses that sequencing depth across donors was roughly uniform.

Amplification used 60 Vbeta primers and 13 Jbeta primers. TCRdb's table, derived via immunoSEQ multiplex PCR, lists solely in-frame clones and lacks some. The table lists 180,000 or so clones, approximately 86% of them singletons. This receptor was taken from a woman aged 25 to 45 in good health and CMV-seronegative. The sample taken for sequencing was PBMCs. The rearrangement links TRBV29-1 to TRBJ2-3, with D unclear. The CDR3 region has the DNA TGCAGCGTTGAGGGCTACACAGATACGCAGTATTTT. This codes for CSVEGYTDTQYF.